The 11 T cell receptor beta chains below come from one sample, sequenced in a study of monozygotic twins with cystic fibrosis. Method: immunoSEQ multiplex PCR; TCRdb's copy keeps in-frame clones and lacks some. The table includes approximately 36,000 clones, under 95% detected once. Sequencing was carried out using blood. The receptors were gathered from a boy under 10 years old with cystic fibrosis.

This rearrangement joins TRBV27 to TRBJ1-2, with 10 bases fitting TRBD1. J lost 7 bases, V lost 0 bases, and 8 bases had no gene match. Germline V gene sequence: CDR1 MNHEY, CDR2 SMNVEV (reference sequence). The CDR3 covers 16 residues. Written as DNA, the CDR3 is TGTGCCAGCAGTTTATCGTATGGGACAGGGGTCTCTGGCTACACCTTC. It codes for CASSLSYGTGVSGYTF.

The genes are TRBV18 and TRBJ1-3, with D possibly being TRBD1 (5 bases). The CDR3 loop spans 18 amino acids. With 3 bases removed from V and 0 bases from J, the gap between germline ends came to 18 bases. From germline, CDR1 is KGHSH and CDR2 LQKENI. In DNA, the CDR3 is TGTGCCAGCTCACCTATAGTGGGGACCGAACCCTCTGGAAACACCATATATTTT. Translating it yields CASSPIVGTEPSGNTIYF.

The CDR3 region has the DNA TGTGCCAGCAGCTTATCTCTGGGGGCAGGCTACGAGCAGTACTTC. Translating it yields CASSLSLGAGYEQYF. This chain links TRBV7-6 with TRBJ2-7, with D perhaps TRBD1 (6 bases). V lost 2 bases and J lost 3, with 14 bases in between. The CDR3 runs to 15 residues. The germline V gene has CDR1 SGHVS and CDR2 FNYEAQ.

CDR3 amino acids: CASSFSGNTEAFF. CDR3 nucleotide sequence: TGTGCCAGCAGCTTCAGCGGAAACACTGAAGCTTTCTTT. This chain links TRBV7-2 with TRBJ1-1; no clear D. This CDR3 is built from 13 residues. Trimming took 3 bases from V and 2 from J, leaving 7 bases between them. Germline CDR1 and CDR2: SGHTA and FQGNSA.

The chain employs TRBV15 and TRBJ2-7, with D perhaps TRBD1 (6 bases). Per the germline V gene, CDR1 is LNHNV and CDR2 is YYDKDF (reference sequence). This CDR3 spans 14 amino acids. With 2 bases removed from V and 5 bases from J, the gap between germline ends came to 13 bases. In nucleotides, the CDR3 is TGTGCCACCAGCAGATCCAGGGGCAGGGACGAGCAGTACTTC. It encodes CATSRSRGRDEQYF.

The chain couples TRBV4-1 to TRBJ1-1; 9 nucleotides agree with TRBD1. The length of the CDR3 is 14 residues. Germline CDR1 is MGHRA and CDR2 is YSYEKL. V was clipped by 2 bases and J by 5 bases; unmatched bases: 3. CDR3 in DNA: TGCGCCAGCAGCCAACCACAGGGGGCGACTGAAGCTTTCTTT. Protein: CASSQPQGATEAFF.

CDR3 DNA sequence: TGTGCCAGCAGCTCCAGCGGGACAGGGGGCTATGGCTACACCTTC. Amino acid sequence: CASSSSGTGGYGYTF. V gene TRBV11-2 combines with J gene TRBJ1-2, with 11 positions matching TRBD1. The ends lost 4 bases at V and 4 bases at J; junction bases unmatched: 5. The germline gives CDR1 SGHAT, CDR2 FQNNGV. This CDR3 has 15 amino acids.

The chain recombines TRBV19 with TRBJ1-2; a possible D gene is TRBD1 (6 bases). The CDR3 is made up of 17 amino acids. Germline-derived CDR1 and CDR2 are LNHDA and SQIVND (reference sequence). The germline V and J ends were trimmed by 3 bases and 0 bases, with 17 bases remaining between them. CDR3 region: CASSIDLRQATNYGYTF. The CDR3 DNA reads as TGTGCCAGTAGTATCGACCTCAGACAGGCTACTAACTATGGCTACACCTTC.

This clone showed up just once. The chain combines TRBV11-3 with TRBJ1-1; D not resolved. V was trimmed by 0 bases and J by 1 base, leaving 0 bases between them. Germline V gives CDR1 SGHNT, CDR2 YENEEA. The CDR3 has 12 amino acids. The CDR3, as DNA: TGTGCCAGCAGCTTAGAGAACACTGAAGCTTTCTTT. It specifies CASSLENTEAFF.

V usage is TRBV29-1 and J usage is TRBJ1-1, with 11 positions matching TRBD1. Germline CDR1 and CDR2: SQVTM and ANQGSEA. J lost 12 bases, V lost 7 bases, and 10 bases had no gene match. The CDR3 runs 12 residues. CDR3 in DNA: TGCAGCGCAGGGGACAGGGGGGTTGGGACTTTCTTT. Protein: CSAGDRGVGTFF.

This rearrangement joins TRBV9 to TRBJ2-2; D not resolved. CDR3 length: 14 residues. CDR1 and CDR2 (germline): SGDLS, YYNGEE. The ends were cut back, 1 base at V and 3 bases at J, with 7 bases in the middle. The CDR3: CASSVNADTGELFF. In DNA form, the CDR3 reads TGTGCCAGCAGCGTAAACGCCGACACCGGGGAGCTGTTTTTT.